This T cell receptor (beta chain) derives from a study of technical replicates of blood from several donors. Data came from immunoSEQ multiplex PCR; TCRdb stores just in-frame clones and leaves some out. The table includes tens of thousands of clones, 94% detected once. Germline CDR1 is MNHNS and CDR2 is SASEGT. V trimming: 3 bases; J trimming: 4 bases; junction bases outside the gene matches: 11. This CDR3 region has 17 residues. The TCR originated in a human donor in good health. The sample consisted of T cells isolated from PBMCs. The chain has TRBV6-1 and TRBJ2-3; TRBD2 aligns across 9 bases. This CDR3 reads CASSDFASGARADTQYF. In nucleotides, the CDR3 is TGTGCCAGCAGTGATTTCGCTAGCGGGGCCCGTGCAGATACGCAGTATTTT.